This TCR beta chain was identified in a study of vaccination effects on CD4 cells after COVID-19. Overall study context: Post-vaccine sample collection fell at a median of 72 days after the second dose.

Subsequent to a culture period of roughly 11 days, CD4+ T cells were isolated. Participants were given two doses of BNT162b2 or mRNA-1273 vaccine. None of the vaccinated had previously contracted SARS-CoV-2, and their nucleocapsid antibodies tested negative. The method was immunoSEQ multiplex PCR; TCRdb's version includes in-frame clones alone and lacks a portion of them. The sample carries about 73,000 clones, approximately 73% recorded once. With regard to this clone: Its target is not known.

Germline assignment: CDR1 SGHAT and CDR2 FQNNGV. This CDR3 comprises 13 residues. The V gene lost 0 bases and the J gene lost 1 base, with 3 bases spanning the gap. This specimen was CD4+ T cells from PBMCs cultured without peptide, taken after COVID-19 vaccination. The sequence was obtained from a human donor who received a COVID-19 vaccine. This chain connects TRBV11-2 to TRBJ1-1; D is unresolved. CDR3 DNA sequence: TGTGCCAGCAGCTTAGACAGGAACACTGAAGCTTTCTTT. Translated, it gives CASSLDRNTEAFF.